This paragraph reports one T cell receptor beta chain. The antigen this receptor binds is unknown. Base qualities are not at hand, and no much larger clone is one base apart. In total, roughly 670 healthy bone marrow donors made up the cohort. At the time of sampling, every cohort member was nominally healthy, though immune exposures that went unrecorded were likely present. The donor tested CMV seropositive and was one of the 289 seropositive cohort members. Each donor provided a peripheral blood sample, and peripheral blood mononuclear cells were used for TCR beta sequencing. Genomic DNA was extracted from the blood cell samples with the Qiagen DNeasy Blood Extraction Kit. Library generation was performed with the immunoSEQ multiplex PCR assay. For the multiplex PCR, a mixture combining 60 forward primers for TCR Vbeta segments and 13 reverse primers for TCR Jbeta segments was used. The CDR3 region of rearranged TCR beta genes was amplified from genomic DNA by a multiplex PCR assay. On the Illumina HiSeq System, the amplified TCR beta libraries were sequenced as 87-base-pair reads. Concerning the study's data processing: A later analysis tallied roughly 76 million unique TCR beta chains across the 640 or so repertoires, and approximately 11 million of those chains were shared by two or more donors. Raw reads were error-corrected and collapsed into unique sequences with a nearest-neighbor algorithm that merged closely related sequences to remove PCR and sequencing errors. CDR3 sequences were aligned to IMGT reference sequences to assign V, D and J gene segments. Each retained sequence needed at least a six-nucleotide match to both a V gene segment and a J gene segment. A rearrangement was called productive if the CDR3 had no stop codons and remained in frame with V and J, and every other rearrangement was called non-productive. Following IMGT convention, CDR3 was defined as the stretch from the second conserved V-encoded cysteine to the conserved J-encoded phenylalanine. The earlier analysis of 500 to 650 of the donors excluded any sequence lacking an unambiguous match to a single V gene segment. In an earlier analysis of approximately 560 of the donors, a V segment was called functional when productive rearrangements were above 56.7%, and segregating when the standard deviation between donors exceeded 5%. A statistical classification framework was built for diagnosing cytomegalovirus status from the catalog of TCR beta chain sequences. V and J gene assignment, in a later analysis, came from comparing TCR nucleotide sequences with IMGT/GENE-DB human TR gene sequences. The TCRdist pipeline was used in a later analysis to assign CDR3 sequences and most-parsimonious VDJ recombination scenarios. In a later analysis, each TCR beta chain was defined by its CDR3 amino acid sequence together with its V-gene family, and reads lacking a unique V-gene family were excluded. A later analysis removed 550 to 650 highly shared, low-generation-probability nucleotide sequences to deal with suspected cross-contamination and a sequencing artifact. For each public chain, a later analysis derived a clonal expansion index from normalized ranks of inferred template counts within each repertoire. In a later analysis, generation probabilities were computed with a VDJ recombination model fitted to out-of-frame rearrangements, and the resulting probabilities were checked against IGoR. A later analysis scored TCR-TCR, TCR-HLA and TCR-CMV co-occurrence with hypergeometric tests, applying a repertoire-size bias correction to TCR pairs. A later analysis estimated false discovery rates by permuting HLA or CMV assignments 20 times. In a later analysis, co-occurring TCRs were grouped using DBSCAN, with TCRdist sequence similarity added in when clustering inside HLA-allele-positive subsets. For co-occurrence clustering, repertoires with fewer than 30,000 or more than 120,000 public chains were excluded, along with roughly 5 repertoires with anomalous nucleotide sharing. TCRdb mirrors the immuneACCESS table, restricted to in-frame sequences. Some clones are absent from its copies; in checked studies, under half trace to an unresolved V gene, and the reason for the others is unknown. V and J calls plus clone size are reproduced from that table; the DNA served to infer D and trimming. This sample lists 150,000 to 200,000 clones; about 79% were detected once. The ten largest clones take up 11% to 15% of the sample.

CDR1 MDHEN and CDR2 SYDVKM were looked up in the germline V gene. V loses 2 bases at its end and J loses 7 bases; junction bases beyond the gene matches: 3. Spanning cysteine to phenylalanine, the CDR3 consists of 13 amino acids. Left in the record is the CDR3 DNA by itself, 39 bases read in frame from the first base. The record originates from a study of cytomegalovirus exposure and HLA in healthy donors listed by TCRdb under 2017. Turning to the overall study: According to an earlier analysis of several hundred of the donors, 150 million to 200 million T cells yielded 90 million to 130 million unique TCR beta sequences and approximately 280 Gb of sequence data. To decide whether each TCR beta V gene segment behaved as functional or pseudogenic, an earlier analysis of fewer than 750 of the donors relied on high-throughput TCR beta sequencing. In the later analysis, no new phenotypic data were used to find candidate immune exposures; instead, reliance was placed on TCR beta sequences and their occurrence across donors. To study patterns of TCR occurrence, a later analysis re-analyzed previously published TCR beta repertoires from 700 or so donors and added high-resolution HLA genotyping. The number of donors typed differed by locus, with 629-630 for A, B, C, DRB1 and DQB1, approximately 500 for DQA1, 600 to 610 for DPA1, and some 440 for DPB1. Around 330 gigabases of sequencing data and around 88 million unique TCR sequences made up an early release that covered under 750 HLA-typed donors. In addition to the first cohort of roughly 700 subjects, a separate validation cohort of 130 or so different subjects was used. Among 350 to 400 genotyped donors of the cohort, an average of about 240,000 unique TCR beta nucleotide sequences were sequenced per donor, 15% to 20% of them non-productive. All discovery cohort repertoires had been generated on a single sequencing platform. Donor age, sex, ethnicity and CMV serostatus were compiled alongside the repertoire data. A later genetic analysis used genome-wide SNP genotypes for about three fifths of the 666 donors, treating that subset as a discovery cohort. Because of strong linkage in the cohort, roughly five DR-DQ haplotypes were treated as single units for association and clustering. Of the roughly 420 genotyped donors, 75% to 85% were placed in the genetic ancestry cluster associated with self-reported Caucasian donors. Using immunosequencing, the study profiled T cell repertoires from about 620 subjects and related those repertoires to cytomegalovirus serostatus. The study aimed to test whether cataloging public T cell receptors could reveal signatures of past pathogen exposure. Both class I and class II loci were covered by HLA typing, at four-digit resolution. The study combined high-throughput TCR immunosequencing, statistical association of individual TCRs with disease status, and machine learning to predict cytomegalovirus infection status.

Broader findings and caveats from the paper: It was suggested by the authors that the approach could potentially be generalized to other disease states and immunological phenotypes. In a later analysis, TCR association rates were found to vary across HLA loci, with the most associated TCRs seen for DRB1 alleles and the fewest for HLA-C alleles. Because counts were too low, seventeen rarely observed V segments, including chromosome 9 orphons, were excluded from the earlier analysis of some 540 of the donors. Linkage disequilibrium might explain the correlated functional status among segregating V segments, but an unknown experimental factor could not be ruled out. At a false discovery rate of 0.05, a later analysis linked 15,000 to 20,000 TCR beta sequences to specific HLA alleles. According to a later analysis, parvovirus B19, influenza, CMV and Epstein-Barr virus appeared linked to several top co-occurrence clusters. In a later analysis, HLA-associated TCR beta chains showed more clonal expansion and lower generation probabilities than non-associated chains that were equally common. The sequencing pipeline was judged likely to have produced a cluster of highly shared sequence variants as a technical artifact. In vitro tests confirmed that three of the cytomegalovirus-associated TCR beta chains recognize cytomegalovirus antigens. Sequencing depth was assumed to be roughly uniform across donors in the presence/absence analyses, though that assumption may not hold. When HLA alleles, especially DR and DQ, strongly co-occurred, TCR associations were difficult to assign to individual alleles. The classifier was reported to diagnose cytomegalovirus status with high specificity and sensitivity in both the original cohort and the validation cohort. Compared with the roughly 700-donor mean, donors in an Asian-associated ancestry cluster had fewer N-insertions in productive TCRs, according to a later genetic analysis. V-gene and J-gene trimming of TCR beta chains was associated with a missense DCLRE1C variant in a later genetic analysis, and the association was replicated in an independent cohort. Most CMV-associated TCR beta chains appeared to be HLA-restricted in a later analysis, and the HLA associations seemed to be driven largely by CMV exposure. Immune exposure information for the cohort was limited to CMV serostatus. A further reported finding was that TCR beta sequences accurately predicted the HLA-A and HLA-B alleles for most subjects in the first cohort. An earlier analysis of some 590 of the donors showed that most TCR beta V segments appeared in productive rearrangements either about 90% or about 30% of the time, which broadly matched IMGT annotations. HLA typing was unavailable for some donors at each locus, so association tests used only the typed subset. A total of 150 to 200 TCR beta chains were listed by the study as associated with cytomegalovirus. Because the 87-base-pair reads could not distinguish some IMGT-functional V segments, including TRBV6-2 and TRBV6-3, those segments were excluded. In this cohort, only TCR beta chains were sequenced, and detectable features were limited by the absence of alpha or paired-chain data. Most TCR sequences were observed very rarely across donors, whereas some public TCRs were present in many individuals.

This chain joins TRBV28 to TRBJ2-3; TRBD2 aligns with 7 central bases. Specimen: PBMCs. This receptor was obtained from a man in his fifties or sixties in good health and CMV-seropositive. The DNA reads as follows: TGTGCCAGCAGTTTAGCGGGGGTAAATACGCAGTATTTT. Its translation is CASSLAGVNTQYF.